What follows describes a single TCR beta chain. Its antigen is not known. V lost 6 bases and J lost 1, with 16 bases in between. Per the germline V gene, CDR1 is SQVTM and CDR2 is ANQGSEA. The CDR3 spans 15 residues. Constant-region reverse primers amplified full-length variable regions, followed by semi-nested Nested Universal Primer A PCR. One entry per CDR3 protein results from TCRdb running MiXCR on the 5' RACE reads. The sample carries about 40,000 distinct CDR3 sequences, approximately 20% recorded once. General observations from the study: Tumor-infiltrating Treg TCR alpha and beta sequences overlapped most with tumor naive CD4+ T cells, then blood naive. Larger-cohort validation covered only one TCR beta V-J rearrangement. The TCR gene usage of tumor memory CD4+ T cells clustered together with blood and lymph node memory CD4+ cells and with lymph node naive CD4+ cells.

Sequencing was done on a sample of naive CD4+ T cells sorted from a lymph node. Noted subset: naive CD4+ T cells, CD4+CD45RA+CD25-. This TCR was sampled from a female donor with breast cancer. J is TRBJ2-1 and V is TRBV29-1, with a tentative D call TRBD2 (6 bases). The CDR3 protein is CSVRESSGSYNEQFF. CDR3 nucleotides: TGCAGCGTCCGCGAAAGTAGCGGATCCTACAATGAGCAGTTCTTC.